This T cell receptor (beta chain) was captured by sequencing in a study of T cell responses to AZD1222 COVID-19 vaccine. The germline V gene has CDR1 LGHNA and CDR2 YNFKEQ. V lost 0 bases and J lost 3, with 5 bases in between. CDR3 length equals 13 residues. Comments on this clone: As yet, its antigen is unknown.

General study results and limits: Most donors were white British, females outnumbered males, and clonal diversity was possibly underestimated. When two AZD1222 doses had been given, Spike-specific TCR breadth and depth rose. The repertoires were collected only after the peak T cell response.

TCRdb's copy holds only in-frame clones and misses some; the assay was immunoSEQ multiplex PCR. This specimen shows 150,000 or so clones; the ten leading clones hold around 2.2%. The chain links TRBV4-2 to TRBJ1-2; D is ambiguous. The source material was peripheral blood. This TCR was sampled from an adult in good health. CDR3 DNA: TGTGCCAGCAGCCAAGATCCGGACTATGGCTACACCTTC. Translation: CASSQDPDYGYTF.